This T cell receptor (delta chain) stems from a study of γδ T cells in repeated Plasmodium falciparum infection. In the study overall: Age- and gender-matched Australian children served as comparison for malaria-exposed Malian children.

TRG and TRD sequences were obtained from every sorted gammadelta sample. TCRdb re-analyzed the multiplex PCR reads via CATT. The data hold 55,000 to 70,000 delta-chain clones, with around 1.7% observed a single time. Note on this clone: Its antigen is unknown. This DNA's translation differs at residue 5 from TCRdb's protein, which comes from a much larger clone; a read error is likely, and the protein shown is translated from the DNA.

Overall study results and limits: The Malian cohort came from a small rural village of predominantly one ethnic group.

The clonotype was recovered from a pool of human donors (malaria-infected and uninfected, not separated). The sample taken for sequencing was gamma-delta T cells from blood.

The CDR3 spells CAFGVLSLPTAYWGPLRHDKLIF. In DNA, the CDR3 is TGTGCCTTTGGGGTGTTGAGCCTTCCTACGGCCTACTGGGGACCCTTAAGGCACGATAAACTCATCTTT. The chain couples TRDV3 to TRDJ1; 9 bases match TRDD2. CDR1 is TVYSNPD and CDR2 is GDNSRS in the germline V gene (reference sequence). The trim removed 2 bases at V and 4 bases at J, leaving 35 bases unmatched. The CDR3 contains 23 residues. The whole variable domain, filled in from reference TRDV3 and TRDJ1, reads CDKVTQSSPDQTVASGSEVVLLCTYDTVYSNPDLFWYRIRPDYSFQFVFYGDNSRSEGADFTQGRFSVKHILTQKAFHLVISPVRTEDSATYYCAFGVLSLPTAYWGPLRHDKLIFGKGTRVTVEP.